The 19 T cell receptor beta chains in this list originate from one sample, sequenced in a study of shared clonotypes between healthy human individuals. Sequenced by immunoSEQ multiplex PCR; TCRdb stores in-frame clones only, minus some. Of roughly 2 million clones in the sample, roughly 94% are singletons; the top ten hold more than 0.1%. Sequenced: naive CD4+ T cells sorted from blood. Indicated subset: CD45RA+ positively selected. Receptor source: a man younger than 35 in good health.

The V and J genes are TRBV13 and TRBJ2-7, with D perhaps TRBD2 (5 bases). The V end lost 4 bases, the J end lost 0 bases, and 22 bases lay between the germline ends. Germline CDR1 PRHDT, CDR2 FYEKMQ (reference sequence). The CDR3 covers 18 residues. In DNA form, the CDR3 reads TGTGCCAGCAGCTCGCCCTTAATATTTACGGGGTCCTCCTACGAGCAGTACTTC. As protein: CASSSPLIFTGSSYEQYF.

V usage is TRBV29-1 and J usage is TRBJ2-3; 7 bases map to TRBD2. The CDR3 runs to 13 residues. CDR1 SQVTM and CDR2 ANQGSEA come from the germline V gene. Trimming took 7 bases from V and 2 from J; bases not matched to a gene: 6. CDR3 DNA: TGCAGCGCCAGGACTAGACACACAGATACGCAGTATTTT. This sequence encodes CSARTRHTDTQYF.

This sequence joins TRBV5-1 and TRBJ1-6; no reliable D call. V dropped 3 bases and J dropped 5 bases, with 6 bases sitting between them. The germline gives CDR1 SGHRS, CDR2 YFSETQ. The CDR3 spans 13 residues. The DNA for the CDR3 is TGCGCCAGCAGCTCGAATGATAATTCACCCCTCCACTTT. Amino acid sequence: CASSSNDNSPLHF.

J is TRBJ2-1 and V is TRBV7-3; 8 bases map to TRBD2. CDR1 and CDR2 (germline): SGHTA, FQGTGA. J lost 8 bases, V lost 3 bases, and 3 bases had no gene match. This CDR3 is 13 amino acids long. CDR3 nucleotides: TGTGCCAGCAGCTTGGGACTAGGAGATGAGCAGTTCTTC. Its translation is CASSLGLGDEQFF.

The chain has TRBV6-5 and TRBJ2-1, with D tentatively TRBD1 or TRBD2 (5 bases each). The V end lost 0 bases, the J end lost 6 bases, and 15 bases lay between the germline ends. The germline gives CDR1 MNHEY, CDR2 SVGAGI. There are 16 residues in the CDR3. The CDR3, as DNA: TGTGCCAGCAGTTACTCACCGGGACCGATCCCCAATGAGCAGTTCTTC. It codes for CASSYSPGPIPNEQFF.

The rearrangement joins TRBV27 to TRBJ1-2; D is uncertain. V was shortened by 3 bases and J by 7 bases, with 18 bases between the two germline ends. The germline V gene encodes CDR1 MNHEY and CDR2 SMNVEV (reference sequence). The CDR3 covers 15 residues. As DNA, the CDR3 is TGTGCCAGCAGTTTTGTCAGTGAGGGTCCCTCTGGCTACACCTTC. Amino acids: CASSFVSEGPSGYTF.

The chain recombines TRBV7-3 with TRBJ1-5, with D possibly TRBD1 on 5 matching bases. The CDR3 has 15 amino acids. Germline CDR1 is SGHTA and CDR2 is FQGTGA. Trimming left V 2 bases short and J 5 bases short, with 13 bases between. Here the CDR3 DNA reads TGTGCCAGCAGCTTACACGGGGCGGGAGATCAGCCCCAGCATTTT. Amino acids: CASSLHGAGDQPQHF.

The chain links TRBV6-5 to TRBJ2-1, with D perhaps matching TRBD1 (6 bases). The CDR3 loop spans 13 amino acids. V lost 4 bases, J lost 6 bases, and 10 bases lay in between. CDR1 is MNHEY, CDR2 SVGAGI, per germline. CDR3 in DNA: TGTGCCAGCAGTTCCGTACAGGGCAATGAGCAGTTCTTC. Translation gives CASSSVQGNEQFF.

The rearrangement joins TRBV7-3 to TRBJ2-2; the D is unclear. Germline V gene sequence: CDR1 SGHTA, CDR2 FQGTGA. The CDR3 totals 15 residues. Trimming cost V 0 bases and J 6 bases, with 11 bases left between them. The CDR3, as DNA: TGTGCCAGCAGCTTAACTGAAAGCTGGGCCGGGGAGCTGTTTTTT. Amino acid sequence: CASSLTESWAGELFF.

The chain employs TRBV7-2 and TRBJ2-2, with D maybe TRBD2 (6 bases). Trimming removed 4 bases from V and 1 base from J, with 10 bases in between. This CDR3 has 15 residues. Germline CDR1 SGHTA, CDR2 FQGNSA. CDR3: CASSSRRGNTGELFF. The CDR3 DNA is TGTGCCAGCAGCTCTAGGCGGGGGAACACCGGGGAGCTGTTTTTT.

V gene TRBV6-5 combines with J gene TRBJ2-2; 12 positions agree with TRBD2. This CDR3 is 16 amino acids long. Germline V lookup: CDR1 MNHEY, CDR2 SVGAGI. V was pared by 2 bases and J by 5 bases, with 3 bases of the junction left unmatched. The CDR3 region has the DNA TGTGCCAGCAGTTACGCGACTAGCGGGGGAACCGGGGAGCTGTTTTTT. Protein: CASSYATSGGTGELFF.

The rearrangement uses TRBV6-6 and TRBJ2-3, with 9 bases lining up with TRBD2. J lost 5 bases, V lost 7 bases, and 10 bases had no gene match. CDR1 is MNHNY, CDR2 SVGAGI, per germline (reference sequence). The CDR3 consists of 15 residues. The CDR3 DNA reads TGTGCCAGCAAACTGCGGGGGGGCTCAGGAGATACGCAGTATTTT. Translation gives CASKLRGGSGDTQYF.

The chain combines TRBV27 with TRBJ1-5; D gene ambiguous. Germline assignment: CDR1 MNHEY and CDR2 SMNVEV (reference sequence). The V end lost 7 bases, the J end lost 4 bases, and 14 bases lay between the germline ends. The CDR3 contains 14 residues. The CDR3 reads CASTPGRGNQPQHF. CDR3 nucleotides: TGTGCCAGCACCCCCGGACGGGGAAATCAGCCCCAGCATTTT.

The rearrangement joins TRBV30 to TRBJ2-1, with D unclear. This CDR3 contains 14 residues. V lost 3 bases and J lost 0, with 9 bases in between. Germline assignment: CDR1 GTSNPN and CDR2 SVGIG (reference sequence). CDR3: CAWRLGSSYNEQFF. In nucleotides, the CDR3 is TGTGCCTGGAGGCTTGGGTCCTCCTACAATGAGCAGTTCTTC.

The genes are TRBV30 and TRBJ2-7; possibly TRBD2 for D (6 bases). CDR3 length: 14 residues. The V gene lost 3 bases and the J gene lost 0 bases, with 12 bases spanning the gap. Germline assignment: CDR1 GTSNPN and CDR2 SVGIG (reference sequence). The CDR3 DNA follows: TGTGCCTGGAGGGCCGGGACTCTCTCCTACGAGCAGTACTTC. Its translation: CAWRAGTLSYEQYF.

This sequence joins TRBV11-2 and TRBJ1-5; D possibly corresponds to TRBD1 (6 bases). Germline V gene data show CDR1 as SGHAT and CDR2 as FQNNGV. Trimming pared 5 bases from V and 3 bases from J, leaving 20 bases between. This CDR3 is built from 17 residues. DNA of the CDR3: TGTGCCAGCAGCAACCTCCCACGGGGGGGCCTCAATCAGCCCCAGCATTTT. Translating it yields CASSNLPRGGLNQPQHF.

The chain combines TRBV25-1 with TRBJ1-2, with D possibly matching TRBD1 (5 bases). The CDR3 runs 16 residues. With 1 base removed from V and 7 bases from J, the gap between germline ends came to 19 bases. Per the germline V gene, CDR1 is MGHDK and CDR2 is SYGVNS. The chain's CDR3 is CASSEFVPGQGSGYTF. CDR3 in DNA: TGTGCCAGCAGTGAATTCGTACCTGGGCAGGGTAGTGGCTACACCTTC.

This clone was seen just once. The chain carries TRBV5-1 and TRBJ1-2, with unresolved D. The CDR3 sequence is 13 residues long. Germline assignment: CDR1 SGHRS and CDR2 YFSETQ. The V gene lost 2 bases and the J gene lost 4 bases, with 9 bases spanning the gap. CDR3 amino acids: CASSFSQLYGYTF. The CDR3 DNA is TGCGCCAGCAGCTTCAGTCAGCTCTATGGCTACACCTTC.

V is TRBV18 and J is TRBJ1-6, with a weak D call TRBD1 (5 bases). Trimming took 6 bases from V and 10 from J, leaving 10 bases between them. Per germline, CDR1 KGHSH and CDR2 LQKENI. The CDR3 runs to 12 residues. The CDR3 sequence is CASSVRDSPLHF. The CDR3, as DNA: TGTGCCAGCTCCGTCCGGGACTCACCCCTCCACTTT.